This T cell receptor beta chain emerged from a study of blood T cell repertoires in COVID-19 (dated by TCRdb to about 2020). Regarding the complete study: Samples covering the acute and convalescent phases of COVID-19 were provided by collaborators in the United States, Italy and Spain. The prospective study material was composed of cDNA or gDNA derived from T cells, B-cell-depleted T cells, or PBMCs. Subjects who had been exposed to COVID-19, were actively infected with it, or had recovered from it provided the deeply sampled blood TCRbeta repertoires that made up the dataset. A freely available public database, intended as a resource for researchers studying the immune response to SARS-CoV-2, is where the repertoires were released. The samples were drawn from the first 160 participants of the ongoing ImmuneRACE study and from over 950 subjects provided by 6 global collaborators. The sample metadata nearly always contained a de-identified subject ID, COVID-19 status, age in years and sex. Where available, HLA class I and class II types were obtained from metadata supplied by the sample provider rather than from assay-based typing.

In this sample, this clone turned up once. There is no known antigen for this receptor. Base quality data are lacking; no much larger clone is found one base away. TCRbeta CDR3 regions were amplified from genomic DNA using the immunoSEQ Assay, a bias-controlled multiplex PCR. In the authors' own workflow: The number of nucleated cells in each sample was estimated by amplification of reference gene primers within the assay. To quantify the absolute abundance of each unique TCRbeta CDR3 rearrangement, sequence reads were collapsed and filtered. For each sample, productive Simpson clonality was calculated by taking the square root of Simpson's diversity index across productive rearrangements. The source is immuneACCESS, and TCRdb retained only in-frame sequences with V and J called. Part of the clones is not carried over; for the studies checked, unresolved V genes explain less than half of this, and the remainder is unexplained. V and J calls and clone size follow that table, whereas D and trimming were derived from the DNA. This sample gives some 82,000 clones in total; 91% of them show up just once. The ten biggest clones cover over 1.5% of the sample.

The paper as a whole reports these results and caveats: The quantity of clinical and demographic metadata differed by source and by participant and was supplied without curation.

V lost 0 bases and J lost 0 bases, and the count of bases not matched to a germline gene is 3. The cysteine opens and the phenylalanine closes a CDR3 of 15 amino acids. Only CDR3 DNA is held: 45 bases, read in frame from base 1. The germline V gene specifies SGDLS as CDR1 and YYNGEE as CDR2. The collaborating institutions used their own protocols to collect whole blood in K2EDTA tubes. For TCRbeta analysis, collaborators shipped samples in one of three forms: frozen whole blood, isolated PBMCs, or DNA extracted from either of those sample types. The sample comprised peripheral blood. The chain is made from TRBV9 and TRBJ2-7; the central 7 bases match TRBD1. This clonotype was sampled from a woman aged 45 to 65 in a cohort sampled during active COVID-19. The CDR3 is CASSVGTGVSYEQYF. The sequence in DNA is TGTGCCAGCAGCGTAGGCACAGGGGTCTCCTACGAGCAGTACTTC.